This T cell receptor beta chain was recovered during a study of OX40 agonist ivuxolimab in advanced cancers. About the study: Melanoma, hepatocellular carcinoma, head and neck or renal cell cancer occurred in dose-escalation patients. Having had anti-PD-1, anti-PD-L1 or anti-CTLA-4 therapy before was allowed, and approximately 40% had some. Study conclusions and caveats: Clonal expansion from baseline to week 6 occurred in both CD4+ and CD8+ T cells. The 0.1-3.0 mg/kg partial responders had among the lowest clonal expansion.

The V gene end was trimmed by 4 bases and the J gene end by 5 bases; junction bases not matched to a gene: 2. Germline V lookup: CDR1 LNHDA, CDR2 SQIVND (reference sequence). CDR3 length equals 13 residues. The table came from immunoSEQ multiplex PCR; TCRdb's copy has only in-frame clones and leaves some out. The top ten clones hold about 0.76% of a sample with tens of thousands of clones, around 90% of them seen once. On this clone: Its antigen is still unknown.

The TCR was taken from an adult with an advanced solid tumor such as melanoma, head and neck, liver or kidney cancer. The source was CD4+ or CD8+ T cells sorted from blood, collected in a trial of the OX40 agonist ivuxolimab. This chain connects TRBV19 to TRBJ2-1; 7 nucleotides agree with TRBD2. CDR3 residues: CASSRTRNNEQFF. CDR3 in DNA: TGTGCCAGTAGTAGGACTAGGAACAATGAGCAGTTCTTC.